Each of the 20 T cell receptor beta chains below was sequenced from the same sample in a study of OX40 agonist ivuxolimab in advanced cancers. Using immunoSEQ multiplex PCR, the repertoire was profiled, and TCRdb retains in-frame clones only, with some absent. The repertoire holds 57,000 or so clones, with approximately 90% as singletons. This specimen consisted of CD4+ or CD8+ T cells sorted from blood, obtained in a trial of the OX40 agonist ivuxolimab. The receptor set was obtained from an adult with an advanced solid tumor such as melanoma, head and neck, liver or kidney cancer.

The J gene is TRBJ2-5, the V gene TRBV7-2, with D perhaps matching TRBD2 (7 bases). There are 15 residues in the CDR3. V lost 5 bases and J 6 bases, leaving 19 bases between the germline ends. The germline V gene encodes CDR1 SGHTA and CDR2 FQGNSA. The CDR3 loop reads CASSLGWGGLQTQYF. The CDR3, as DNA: TGTGCCAGCAGCCTGGGGTGGGGGGGCTTACAGACCCAGTACTTC.

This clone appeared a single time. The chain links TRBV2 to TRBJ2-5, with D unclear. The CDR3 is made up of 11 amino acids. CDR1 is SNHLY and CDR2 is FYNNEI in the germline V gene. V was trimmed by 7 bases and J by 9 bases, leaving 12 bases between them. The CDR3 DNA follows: TGTGCCAGCACAGACAAGAGACCCCAGTACTTC. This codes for CASTDKRPQYF.

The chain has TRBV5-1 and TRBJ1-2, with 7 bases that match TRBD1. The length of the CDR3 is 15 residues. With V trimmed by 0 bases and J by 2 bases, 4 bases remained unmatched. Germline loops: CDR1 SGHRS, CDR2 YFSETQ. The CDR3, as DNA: TGCGCCAGCAGCTTGGGGTCAGGGGGGAACTATGGCTACACCTTC. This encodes CASSLGSGGNYGYTF.

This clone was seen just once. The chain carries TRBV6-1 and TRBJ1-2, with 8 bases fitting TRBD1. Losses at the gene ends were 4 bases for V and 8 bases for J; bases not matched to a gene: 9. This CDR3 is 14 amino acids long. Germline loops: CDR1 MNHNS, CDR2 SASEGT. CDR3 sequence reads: CASSGLDRVAGYTF. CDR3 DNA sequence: TGTGCCAGCAGTGGACTGGACAGGGTGGCGGGCTACACCTTC.

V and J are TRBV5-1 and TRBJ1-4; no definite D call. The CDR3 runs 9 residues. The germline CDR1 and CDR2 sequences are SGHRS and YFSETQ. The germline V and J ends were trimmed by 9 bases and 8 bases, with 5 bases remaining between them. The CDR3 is CAMGEKLFF. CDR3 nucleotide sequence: TGCGCCATGGGGGAAAAACTGTTTTTT.

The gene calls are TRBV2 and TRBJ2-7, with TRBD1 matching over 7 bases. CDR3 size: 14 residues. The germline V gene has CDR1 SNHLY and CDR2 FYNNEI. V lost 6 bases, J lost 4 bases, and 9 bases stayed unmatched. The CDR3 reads CASRADRVTYEQYF. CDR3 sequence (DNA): TGTGCCAGCAGAGCCGACAGGGTTACTTACGAGCAGTACTTC.

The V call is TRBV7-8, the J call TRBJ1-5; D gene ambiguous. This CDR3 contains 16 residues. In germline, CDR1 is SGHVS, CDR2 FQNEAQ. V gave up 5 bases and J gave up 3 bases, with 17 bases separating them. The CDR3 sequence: CASSLTRTEINQPQHF. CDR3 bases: TGTGCCAGCAGCCTCACGAGGACTGAAATCAATCAGCCCCAGCATTTT.

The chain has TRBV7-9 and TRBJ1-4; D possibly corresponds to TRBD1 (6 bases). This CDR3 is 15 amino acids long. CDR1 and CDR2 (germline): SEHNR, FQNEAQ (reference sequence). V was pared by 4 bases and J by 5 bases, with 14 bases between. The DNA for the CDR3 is TGTGCCAGCAGCTCCTGGCAGGGGCAGAATGAAAAACTGTTTTTT. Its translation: CASSSWQGQNEKLFF.

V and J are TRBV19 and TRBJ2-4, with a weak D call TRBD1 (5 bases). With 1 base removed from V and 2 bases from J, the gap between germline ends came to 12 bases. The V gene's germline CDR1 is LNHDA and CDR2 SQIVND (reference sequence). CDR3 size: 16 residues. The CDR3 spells CASSIVGAGSKNIQYF. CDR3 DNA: TGTGCCAGTAGTATAGTAGGGGCAGGGTCCAAAAACATTCAGTACTTC.

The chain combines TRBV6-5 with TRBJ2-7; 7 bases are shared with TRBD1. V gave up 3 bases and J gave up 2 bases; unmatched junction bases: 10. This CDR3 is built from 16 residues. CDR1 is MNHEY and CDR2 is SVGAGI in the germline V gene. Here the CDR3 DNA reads TGTGCCAGCAGTTATCTGACAGGGTTCTCGCCCTACGAGCAGTACTTC. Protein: CASSYLTGFSPYEQYF.

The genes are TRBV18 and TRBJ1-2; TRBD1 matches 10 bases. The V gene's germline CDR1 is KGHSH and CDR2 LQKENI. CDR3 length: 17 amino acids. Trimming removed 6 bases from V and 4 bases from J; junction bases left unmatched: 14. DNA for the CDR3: TGTGCCAGCTCCCCTTATGAACCGGGACAGGGGACCTATGGCTACACCTTC. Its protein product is CASSPYEPGQGTYGYTF.

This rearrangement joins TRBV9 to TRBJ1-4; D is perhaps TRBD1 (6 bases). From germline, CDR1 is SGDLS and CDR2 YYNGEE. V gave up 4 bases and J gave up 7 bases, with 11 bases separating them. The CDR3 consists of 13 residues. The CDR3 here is CASSNTGSEKLFF. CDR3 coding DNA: TGTGCCAGCAGCAACACAGGGAGTGAAAAACTGTTTTTT.

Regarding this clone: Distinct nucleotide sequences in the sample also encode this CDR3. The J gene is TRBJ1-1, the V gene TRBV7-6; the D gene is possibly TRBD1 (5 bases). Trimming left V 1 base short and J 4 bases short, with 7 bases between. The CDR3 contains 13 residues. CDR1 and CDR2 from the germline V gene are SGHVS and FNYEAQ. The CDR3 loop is CASSLGGVTEAFF. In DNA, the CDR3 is TGTGCCAGCAGCTTAGGGGGGGTCACTGAAGCTTTCTTT.

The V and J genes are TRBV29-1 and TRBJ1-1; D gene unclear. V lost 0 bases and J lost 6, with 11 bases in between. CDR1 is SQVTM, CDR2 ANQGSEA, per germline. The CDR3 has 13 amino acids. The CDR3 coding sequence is TGCAGCGTTGAAGACTGGAGGGTACCTGAAGCTTTCTTT. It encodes CSVEDWRVPEAFF.

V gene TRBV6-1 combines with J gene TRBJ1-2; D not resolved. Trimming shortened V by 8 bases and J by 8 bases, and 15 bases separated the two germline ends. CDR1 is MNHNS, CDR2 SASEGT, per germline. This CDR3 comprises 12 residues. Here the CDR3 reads CASEGYMSGYTF. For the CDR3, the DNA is TGTGCCAGCGAAGGGTATATGTCGGGCTACACCTTC.

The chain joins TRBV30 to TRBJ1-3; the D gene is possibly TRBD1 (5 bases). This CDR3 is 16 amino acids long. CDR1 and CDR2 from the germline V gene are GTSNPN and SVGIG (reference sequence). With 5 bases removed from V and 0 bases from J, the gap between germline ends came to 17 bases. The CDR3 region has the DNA TGTGCCTGGGACACCTTGGGACGAAGCTCTGGAAACACCATATATTTT. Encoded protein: CAWDTLGRSSGNTIYF.

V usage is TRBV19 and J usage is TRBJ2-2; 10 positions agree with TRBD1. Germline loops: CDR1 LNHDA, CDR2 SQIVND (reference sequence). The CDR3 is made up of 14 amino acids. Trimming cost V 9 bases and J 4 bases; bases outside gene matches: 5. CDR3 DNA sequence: TGTGCCAGCCATTGGACAGGGGGCACCGGGGAGCTGTTTTTT. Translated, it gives CASHWTGGTGELFF.

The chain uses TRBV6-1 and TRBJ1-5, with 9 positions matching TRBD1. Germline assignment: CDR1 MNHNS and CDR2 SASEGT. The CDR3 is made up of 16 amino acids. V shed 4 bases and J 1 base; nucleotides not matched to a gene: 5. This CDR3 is CASSVRDRVSNQPQHF. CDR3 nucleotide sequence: TGTGCCAGCAGTGTCCGGGACAGGGTGAGCAATCAGCCCCAGCATTTT.

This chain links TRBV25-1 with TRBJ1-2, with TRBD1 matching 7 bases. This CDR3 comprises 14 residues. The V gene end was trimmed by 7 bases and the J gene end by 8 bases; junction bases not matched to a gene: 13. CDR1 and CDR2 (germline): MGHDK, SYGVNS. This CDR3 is CASTPGGQTRGYTF. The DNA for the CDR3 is TGTGCCAGCACTCCCGGGGGACAGACGCGAGGCTACACCTTC.

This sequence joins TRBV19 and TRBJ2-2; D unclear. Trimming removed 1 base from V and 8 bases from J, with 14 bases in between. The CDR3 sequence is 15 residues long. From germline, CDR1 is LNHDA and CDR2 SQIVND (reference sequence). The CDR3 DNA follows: TGTGCCAGTAGTATAGCAACTCCGGCTTTGGGGGAGCTGTTTTTT. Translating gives CASSIATPALGELFF.